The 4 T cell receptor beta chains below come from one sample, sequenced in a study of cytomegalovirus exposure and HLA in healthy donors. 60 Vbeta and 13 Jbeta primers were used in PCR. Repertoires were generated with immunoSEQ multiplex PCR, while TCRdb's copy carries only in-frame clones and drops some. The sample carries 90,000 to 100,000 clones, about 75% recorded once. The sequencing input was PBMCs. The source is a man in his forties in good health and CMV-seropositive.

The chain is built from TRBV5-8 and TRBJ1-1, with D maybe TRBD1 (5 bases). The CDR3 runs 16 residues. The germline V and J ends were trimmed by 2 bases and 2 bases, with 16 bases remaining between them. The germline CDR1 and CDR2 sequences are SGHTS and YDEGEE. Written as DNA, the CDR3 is TGTGCCAGCAGCTTAGGGGCCTCGAGGCCCAACACTGAAGCTTTCTTT. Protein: CASSLGASRPNTEAFF.

The CDR3 region has the DNA TGCAGCGTTGAAGACCGGCTCAGGGATACGCAGTATTTT. This sequence encodes CSVEDRLRDTQYF. This sequence joins TRBV29-1 and TRBJ2-3; D remains unclear. Trimming left V 0 bases short and J 6 bases short, with 10 bases between. Germline CDR1 SQVTM, CDR2 ANQGSEA. This CDR3 region has 13 residues.

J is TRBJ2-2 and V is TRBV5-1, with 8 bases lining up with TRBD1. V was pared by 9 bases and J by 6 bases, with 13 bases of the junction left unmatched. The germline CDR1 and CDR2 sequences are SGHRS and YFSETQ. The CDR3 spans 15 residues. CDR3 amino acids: CATKLQGASAGELFF. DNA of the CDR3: TGCGCCACTAAACTCCAGGGGGCGTCTGCCGGGGAGCTGTTTTTT.

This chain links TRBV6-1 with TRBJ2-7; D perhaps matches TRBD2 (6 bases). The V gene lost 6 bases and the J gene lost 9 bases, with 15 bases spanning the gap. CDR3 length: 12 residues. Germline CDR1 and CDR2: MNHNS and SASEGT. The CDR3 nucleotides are TGTGCCAGCAGACCCGGGGCGGGAAGGCAGTACTTC. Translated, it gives CASRPGAGRQYF.